Following are 6 T cell receptor beta chains from one sample sequenced in a study of cytomegalovirus exposure and HLA in healthy donors. Primers: 60 Vbeta forward and 13 Jbeta reverse. The method was immunoSEQ multiplex PCR; TCRdb's version includes in-frame clones alone and lacks a portion of them. This table has roughly 120,000 clones, 82% appearing once. Source material: PBMCs. These receptors were taken from a male donor in good health and CMV-seropositive.

The chain employs TRBV10-3 and TRBJ2-7; perhaps TRBD2 as D (5 bases). Germline V gene data show CDR1 as ENHRY and CDR2 as SYGVKD. V lost 2 bases and J lost 5, with 13 bases in between. The CDR3 consists of 14 residues. The CDR3 DNA reads as TGTGCCATCAGTGAGGGGGAGAGGCTTGACGAGCAGTACTTC. This sequence encodes CAISEGERLDEQYF.

The J gene is TRBJ2-3, the V gene TRBV2; 10 positions agree with TRBD2. The CDR3 consists of 14 residues. After removal of 5 bases from V and 3 bases from J, the junction contained 2 bases not matched to a gene. Germline CDR1 SNHLY, CDR2 FYNNEI. Here the CDR3 reads CASSSSGRTDTQYF. The CDR3 bases are TGTGCCAGCAGTTCTAGCGGGAGAACAGATACGCAGTATTTT.

V usage is TRBV28 and J usage is TRBJ1-5; TRBD1 might be the D (5 bases). Germline V lookup: CDR1 MDHEN, CDR2 SYDVKM. The V end was cut by 2 bases, the J end by 0 bases, with 8 bases between. The CDR3 runs 15 residues. This chain's CDR3 is CASSLQGVSNQPQHF. The CDR3 DNA follows: TGTGCCAGCAGTTTACAAGGGGTTAGCAATCAGCCCCAGCATTTT.

The J gene is TRBJ1-1, the V gene TRBV7-9; the match to TRBD1 covers 12 bases. Germline V gene lookup returns CDR1 SEHNR and CDR2 FQNEAQ (reference sequence). The J segment lost 5 bases and the V segment lost 0 bases, leaving 1 base of the junction unmatched. The CDR3 spans 15 residues. CDR3 amino acids: CASSLAGQGATEAFF. In DNA form, the CDR3 reads TGTGCCAGCAGCTTAGCGGGACAGGGGGCGACTGAAGCTTTCTTT.

This clone appeared once. The chain links TRBV9 to TRBJ2-7, with TRBD2 as a possible D gene (6 bases). Per the germline V gene, CDR1 is SGDLS and CDR2 is YYNGEE. The CDR3 sequence is 15 residues long. V dropped 0 bases and J dropped 2 bases, with 12 bases sitting between them. The CDR3 DNA sequence: TGTGCCAGCAGCGTAGACCCCGGGAGAGCCTACGAGCAGTACTTC. This translates into CASSVDPGRAYEQYF.

The chain links TRBV30 to TRBJ2-1; 7 bases agree with TRBD2. V gave up 3 bases and J gave up 9 bases; unmatched junction bases: 11. The CDR3 is 14 amino acids. Germline V gives CDR1 GTSNPN, CDR2 SVGIG (reference sequence). The DNA of the CDR3 is TGTGCCTGGAGGGCGGGAGTTATCTCCGGTGAGCAGTTCTTC. Translated: CAWRAGVISGEQFF.